This T cell receptor (beta chain) was retrieved from a study of identical twins. CDR1 and CDR2 from the germline V gene are DFQATT and SNEGSKA (reference sequence). The CDR3 length is 14 residues. J was trimmed by 7 bases and V by 0 bases; bases with no gene match: 4. This clonotype has at least ten counts. TCRdb itself ran the 5' RACE reads through MiXCR, one entry per CDR3 protein. This sample has over 600,000 distinct CDR3 sequences, with roughly 20% found just once. These data were also reused for a study on T cells expressing NK-cell markers.

This TCR was recovered from a woman aged 18-30 years in good health. The gene calls are TRBV20-1 and TRBJ1-4, with TRBD1 matching over 8 bases. The specimen was PBMCs. The chain's CDR3 is CSARDPGGLEKLFF. In DNA, the CDR3 is TGCAGTGCTAGAGATCCAGGGGGCCTTGAAAAACTGTTTTTT.